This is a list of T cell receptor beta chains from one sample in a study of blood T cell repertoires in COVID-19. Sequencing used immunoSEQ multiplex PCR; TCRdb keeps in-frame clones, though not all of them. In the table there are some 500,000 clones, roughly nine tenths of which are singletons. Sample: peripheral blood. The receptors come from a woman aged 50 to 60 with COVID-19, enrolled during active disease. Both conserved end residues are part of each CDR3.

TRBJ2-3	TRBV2	CASKPLAGADTQYF
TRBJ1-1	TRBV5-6	CASSSPRRGGTEAFF
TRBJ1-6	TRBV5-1	CASSWGPAGDSPLHF
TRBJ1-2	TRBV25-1	CASSTRRADYGYTF
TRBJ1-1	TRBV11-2	CASSLDTANTEAFF
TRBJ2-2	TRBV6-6	CASSYYGGAGELFF
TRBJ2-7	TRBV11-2	CASSLQFRGTYEQYF
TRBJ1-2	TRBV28	CASHARGRYGYTF
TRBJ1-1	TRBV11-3	CASSLGPERAAFF
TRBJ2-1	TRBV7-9	CASSDRSLGGEANEQFF
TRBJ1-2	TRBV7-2	CASSFPRDRGNYGYTF
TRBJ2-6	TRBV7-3	CASSPRGGSGANVLTF
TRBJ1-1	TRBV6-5	CASNLRGFTEAFF
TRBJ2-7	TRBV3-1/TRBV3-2	CASSQAKSEQYF
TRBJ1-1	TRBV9	CASSVEQGLDPFF
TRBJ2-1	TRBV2	CASALEAGGNEQFF
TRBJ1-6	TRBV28	CASSWTGGSYNSPLHF
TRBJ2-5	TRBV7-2	CASSPSFGNVQETQYF
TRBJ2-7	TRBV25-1	CASSERGAYEQYF
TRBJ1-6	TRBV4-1	CASSPRPAGSNSPLHF
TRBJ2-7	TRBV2	CASSQRSYEQYF
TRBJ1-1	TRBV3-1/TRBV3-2	CASSLGHANTEAFF
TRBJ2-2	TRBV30	CAWSGTSPGELFF
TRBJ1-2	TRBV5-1	CASSLGTGDLGYGYTF
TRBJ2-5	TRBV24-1	CATSQGALGTQYF
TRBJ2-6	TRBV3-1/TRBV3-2	CASSPEARLSGANVLTF
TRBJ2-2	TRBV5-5	CASSLPFGGGGTGELFF
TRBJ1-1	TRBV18	CASSPTENLGAEAFF
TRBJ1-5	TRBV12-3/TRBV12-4	CASSLAGNQPQHF
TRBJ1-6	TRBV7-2	CASSLATGMNSPLHF
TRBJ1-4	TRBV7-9	CASSPGTGEEKLFF
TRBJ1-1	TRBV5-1	CASSRESGTPNTEAFF
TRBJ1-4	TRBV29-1	CSVETRNEKLFF
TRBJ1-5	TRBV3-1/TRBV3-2	CASSQDIGGPYQPQHF
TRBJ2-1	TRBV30	CAWSADTGHEQFF
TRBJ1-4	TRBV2	CASSLRQGAGEKLFF
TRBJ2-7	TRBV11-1	CASSLAELPYEQYF